Sequencing of this T cell receptor beta chain was carried out in a study of CD8 T cells in Susac syndrome. From blood CD8+ and CD4+ T cells, TCR beta sequences were generated. There are 11 residues in the CDR3. The ends were cut back, 3 bases at V and 7 bases at J, with 9 bases in the middle. Germline CDR1 is DFQATT and CDR2 is SNEGSKA (reference sequence). With random hexamers, reverse transcription was performed on about 0.5 to 1 ug of RNA. TCRdb processed the immunoSEQ multiplex PCR reads anew with MiXCR; each CDR3 protein has one entry. The sample consists of about 200,000 distinct CDR3 sequences, 85% to 95% of them appearing once.

This receptor was obtained from a human donor in good health. The rearrangement uses TRBV20-1 and TRBJ1-2; D is ambiguous. Sequenced input: CD4+ T cells from PBMCs. CDR3 bases: TGCAGTGCTAGCTCCGGATCTGGCTACACCTTC. This translates into CSASSGSGYTF.